The 6 T cell receptor beta chains below all came from one sample that was sequenced in a study of T cell responses to AZD1222 COVID-19 vaccine (dated by TCRdb to 2020 to 2023). Libraries were constructed by the immunoSEQ multiplex PCR assay. TCRdb re-hosts the immuneACCESS table, in-frame sequences only. Its copies lack some clones; in the studies checked, an unresolved V gene accounts for under half of them, and the cause for the rest is not known. The sample table shows about 130,000 clones, and about nine tenths are seen once. The ten most abundant clones make up roughly 4% of the sample. The time point label for this specimen denotes: baseline before first vaccination. The material sequenced was peripheral blood, taken on day 0 of AZD1222 vaccination. All receptors come from an adult in good health.

CDR3 sequence: CAISQTSGGSNTGELFF. The CDR3 coding sequence is TGTGCCATCAGCCAAACTAGCGGGGGGTCCAACACCGGGGAGCTGTTTTTT. The rearrangement uses TRBV10-3 and TRBJ2-2, with 12 positions matching TRBD2. The length of the CDR3 is 17 residues. CDR1 is ENHRY and CDR2 is SYGVKD in the germline V gene. Trimming took 6 bases from V and 2 from J; bases not matched to a gene: 7.

This chain connects TRBV9 to TRBJ1-5; the D gene is possibly TRBD1 (5 bases). V lost 4 bases and J lost 0, with 14 bases in between. Germline-derived CDR1 and CDR2 are SGDLS and YYNGEE. CDR3 length: 16 amino acids. The CDR3 here is CASSPDSAYSNQPQHF. As DNA, the CDR3 is TGTGCCAGCAGCCCAGACAGTGCCTATAGCAATCAGCCCCAGCATTTT. The whole variable domain, remainder taken from reference TRBV9 and TRBJ1-5, is DSGVTQTPKHLITATGQRVTLRCSPRSGDLSVYWYQQSLDQGLQFLIQYYNGEERAKGNILERFSAQQFPDLHSELNLSSLELGDSALYFCASSPDSAYSNQPQHFGDGTRLSIL.

This clone was seen more than once but under ten times. This rearrangement joins TRBV15 to TRBJ1-4; the D gene is possibly TRBD1 (6 bases). Germline values: CDR1 LNHNV, CDR2 YYDKDF (reference sequence). The CDR3 runs 20 residues. V gave up 0 bases and J gave up 0 bases, with 20 bases separating them. Here the CDR3 reads CATSREFVGGDLPTNEKLFF. CDR3 coding DNA: TGTGCCACCAGCAGAGAGTTCGTGGGGGGCGATCTCCCAACTAATGAAAAACTGTTTTTT. The full variable domain, in which reference TRBV15 and TRBJ1-4 provide the parts outside the CDR3, is DAMVIQNPRYQVTQFGKPVTLSCSQTLNHNVMYWYQQKSSQAPKLLFHYYDKDFNNEADTPDNFQSRRPNTSFCFLDIRSPGLGDTAMYLCATSREFVGGDLPTNEKLFFGSGTQLSVL.

The rearrangement links TRBV4-3 to TRBJ1-3; D unresolved. Germline V lookup: CDR1 LGHNA, CDR2 YSLEER. V was clipped by 1 base and J by 0 bases, with 7 bases between them. The CDR3 has 15 amino acids. CDR3 loop: CASSQGGYSGNTIYF. The DNA for the CDR3 is TGCGCCAGCAGCCAAGGAGGGTACTCTGGAAACACCATATATTTT.

The V gene is TRBV2, the J gene TRBJ1-5; TRBD1 matches 9 bases. Germline V gives CDR1 SNHLY, CDR2 FYNNEI. Trimming took 5 bases from V and 3 from J; bases not matched to a gene: 8. This CDR3 region has 16 residues. CDR3 coding DNA: TGTGCCAGCAGTAGCCGGGACAGGGTACCCAATCAGCCCCAGCATTTT. This encodes CASSSRDRVPNQPQHF.

There are a few counts of this clone. The rearrangement uses TRBV29-1 and TRBJ2-3; possible D gene TRBD2, 6 bases. V lost 4 bases, J lost 3 bases, and 17 bases lay in between. Germline V CDR1 and CDR2: SQVTM, ANQGSEA. This CDR3 has 15 residues. CDR3 protein: CSVALAGSGTDTQYF. As DNA, the CDR3 is TGCAGCGTTGCCCTAGCCGGGAGCGGAACAGATACGCAGTATTTT.